This T cell receptor (beta chain) was identified during a study of cytomegalovirus exposure and HLA in healthy donors (dated by TCRdb to about 2017). Concerning the study at large: According to a later analysis, one platform produced both the roughly 130 validation repertoires and the 720 or so repertoires of the first cohort. The study aimed to test whether signatures of past pathogen exposure could be identified by cataloging public T cell receptors. In addition to the first cohort of roughly 700 subjects, a separate validation cohort of approximately 110 different subjects was used. High-throughput TCR immunosequencing, statistical association of individual TCRs with disease status, and machine learning were combined to predict cytomegalovirus infection status. Results the study describes overall, beyond this receptor: Three of the identified cytomegalovirus-associated TCR beta chains were confirmed in vitro to be specific for cytomegalovirus antigens. Of the cluster scores, approximately 95% were above 0 in a later analysis, which found that TCRs clustered in the first cohort also tended to co-occur in the roughly 130 validation repertoires. All 130 or so repertoires were used to score co-occurrence in the validation cohort in a later analysis, because that analysis had no HLA typing for the cohort. The classifier was reported to diagnose cytomegalovirus status with high specificity and sensitivity in both the original cohort and the validation cohort. The study listed 150 to 200 TCR beta chains as associated with cytomegalovirus. It was suggested by the authors that the approach could potentially be generalized to other disease states and immunological phenotypes. Most TCR sequences were seen in very few donors, while some public TCRs were found in many individuals.

Taken from the germline V gene, the CDR1 and CDR2 loops are MNHEY and SVGAGI. From its cysteine to its phenylalanine, the CDR3 spans 11 amino acids. Of all the DNA, just the CDR3 is kept, 33 bases in frame from base 1. The junction shows trimming of 5 bases on V and 4 bases on J, plus 5 bases between the germline ends. The library was generated by the immunoSEQ multiplex PCR assay. Regarding the original processing steps: A statistical classification framework was developed to diagnose cytomegalovirus status using the catalog of TCR beta chain sequences. Entries here come from immuneACCESS through TCRdb and include only in-frame sequences with V and J called. Some clones fail to appear in such tables; in the studies checked, an unresolved V gene covers under half of the shortfall, and the cause of the remainder is unknown. V and J calls and clone size follow that table, whereas D and trimming were derived from the DNA. This sample lists fewer than 100,000 clones; roughly 93% were detected once. The biggest ten clones account for 2.1% of the sample.

Donors formed part of the validation cohort, which comprised over a hundred subjects and was distinct from the first cohort of several hundred subjects. As concerns this clone: The target of this receptor is not known. The input lacks base qualities; no much larger clone sits a single base away.

This clonotype originated in a man aged 30 to 39 in good health and CMV-seronegative. The receptor chain draws on TRBV6-5 and TRBJ1-2; no D gene is confidently identified. The sequencing input was PBMCs. The CDR3 region has the sequence CASSQVYGYTF. The DNA is as follows: TGTGCCAGCAGTCAGGTCTATGGCTACACCTTC.